The next 19 T cell receptor beta chains were all read from a single sample in a study of beta chain features in type 1 diabetes. The antigens of these receptors remain unknown. What was sequenced were expressed TCRB transcripts, since all of the isolated RNA had been reverse transcribed. Measured with immunoSEQ multiplex PCR; TCRdb has only the in-frame clones, and not every one. Of 300,000 to 400,000 clones in the sample, about 10% were seen once. Study-level results: TCRB CDR3s were moderately but significantly shorter in Type 1 diabetes patients in all four CD4+ subsets.

Sequenced sample: central memory CD4+ T cells from blood. The source is a man aged 25 to 40 with type 1 diabetes.

The gene calls are TRBV7-8 and TRBJ2-5, with unresolved D. The V end was cut by 6 bases, the J end by 2 bases, with 22 bases between. In germline, CDR1 is SGHVS, CDR2 FQNEAQ. The CDR3 totals 17 residues. As DNA, the CDR3 is TGTGCCAGCAGGAGAGGCTTGGCTAACTCTATTCAAGAGACCCAGTACTTC. Translating it yields CASRRGLANSIQETQYF.

This clone has just a few counts. Given a much more abundant clone one base away, this may be a read error. The same CDR3 can be traced to other DNA sequences in this sample. The rearrangement uses TRBV7-9 and TRBJ2-5; D is unresolved. The better agreement between TRBJ2-7 and the DNA end casts doubt on the J call. CDR3 size: 11 residues. Germline values: CDR1 SEHNR, CDR2 FQNEAQ (reference sequence). Here the CDR3 reads CASSLSYEQYF. CDR3 sequence (DNA): TGTGCCAGCAGCCTTTCCTACGAGCAGTACTTC.

As concerns this clone: At one end, the junction sequence differs from germline, possibly due to a read error. This chain connects TRBV30 to TRBJ2-7; 12 bases line up with TRBD1. The CDR3 has 15 residues. Germline V lookup: CDR1 GTSNPN, CDR2 SVGIG (reference sequence). CDR3 region: CAWRVWDRGRNEQYF. In nucleotides, the CDR3 is TGTGCCTGGCGTGTCTGGGACAGGGGGCGGAACGAGCAGTACTTC.

This clone was detected only a few times. The chain couples TRBV29-1 to TRBJ2-5; 8 nucleotides align to TRBD2. Losses at the gene ends were 5 bases for V and 2 bases for J; bases not matched to a gene: 4. Germline V CDR1 and CDR2: SQVTM, ANQGSEA. The CDR3 loop spans 13 amino acids. CDR3 sequence (DNA): TGCAGCGTTTTCCTAGCGGGTCAAGAGACCCAGTACTTC. Translation: CSVFLAGQETQYF.

This clone was picked up a small number of times. The V call is TRBV28, the J call TRBJ1-5; D is possibly TRBD1 (6 bases). The CDR3 sequence is 15 residues long. Germline loops: CDR1 MDHEN, CDR2 SYDVKM. V lost 7 bases and J lost 0, with 13 bases in between. The CDR3 nucleotides read TGTGCCAGCACTTTCGGGACACCTAGCAATCAGCCCCAGCATTTT. It translates to CASTFGTPSNQPQHF.

The chain carries TRBV19 and TRBJ1-1; D is uncertain. Per the germline V gene, CDR1 is LNHDA and CDR2 is SQIVND (reference sequence). The length of the CDR3 is 13 residues. V dropped 3 bases and J dropped 2 bases, with 7 bases sitting between them. CDR3 sequence reads: CASSMVYNTEAFF. As DNA, the CDR3 is TGTGCCAGTAGTATGGTGTATAACACTGAAGCTTTCTTT.

This clone was counted between two and nine times. This specimen includes other DNA sequences encoding the same CDR3. The chain employs TRBV7-9 and TRBJ2-1, with 10 bases identical to TRBD2. CDR3 length: 16 amino acids. The germline V gene has CDR1 SEHNR and CDR2 FQNEAQ (reference sequence). After removal of 5 bases from V and 6 bases from J, the junction contained 10 bases not matched to a gene. The CDR3 protein is CASSPPGLAGANEQFF. The CDR3, as DNA: TGTGCCAGCAGCCCGCCGGGGCTAGCGGGAGCCAATGAGCAGTTCTTC. Using reference TRBV7-9 and TRBJ2-1 for the parts outside the CDR3, the full variable domain is DTGVSQNPRHKITKRGQNVTFRCDPISEHNRLYWYRQTLGQGPEFLTYFQNEAQLEKSRLLSDRFSAERPKGSFSTLEIQRTEQGDSAMYLCASSPPGLAGANEQFFGPGTRLTVL.

The chain has TRBV28 and TRBJ1-2; no definite D call. CDR1 is MDHEN and CDR2 is SYDVKM in the germline V gene. This CDR3 is built from 14 residues. V was shortened by 6 bases and J by 8 bases, with 19 bases between the two germline ends. CDR3: CASSPPGEALGYTF. The CDR3 DNA follows: TGTGCCAGCAGCCCACCCGGGGAAGCACTCGGCTACACCTTC.

The chain is built from TRBV9 and TRBJ1-2; D possibly corresponds to TRBD1 (6 bases). This CDR3 has 14 residues. V shed 2 bases and J shed 8 bases, with 16 bases lying between them. Germline V CDR1 and CDR2: SGDLS, YYNGEE. The CDR3 spells CASSVQGSLDGYTF. The CDR3 nucleotides are TGTGCCAGCAGCGTCCAGGGGAGCTTGGACGGCTACACCTTC.

The chain links TRBV9 to TRBJ2-7, with D possibly matching TRBD2 (5 bases). Trimming took 3 bases from V and 0 from J, leaving 13 bases between them. Germline loops: CDR1 SGDLS, CDR2 YYNGEE. The CDR3 sequence is 15 residues long. In DNA form, the CDR3 reads TGTGCCAGCAGCGCCGGGGTGACAAGCTCCTACGAGCAGTACTTC. Its protein product is CASSAGVTSSYEQYF.

This clone has only a few counts. The rearrangement uses TRBV5-1 and TRBJ1-1, with D unresolved. The germline V gene has CDR1 SGHRS and CDR2 YFSETQ. V was clipped by 6 bases and J by 0 bases, with 9 bases between them. This CDR3 has 13 residues. This CDR3 is CASTLQVNTEAFF. CDR3 sequence (DNA): TGCGCCAGCACGCTTCAGGTGAACACTGAAGCTTTCTTT.

The J gene is TRBJ2-3, the V gene TRBV6-5; D uncertain. The CDR3 totals 14 residues. The germline CDR1 and CDR2 sequences are MNHEY and SVGAGI. The ends were cut back, 6 bases at V and 0 bases at J, with 10 bases in the middle. CDR3 sequence: CASSPSRSTDTQYF. DNA of the CDR3: TGTGCCAGCAGCCCCTCGCGGAGCACAGATACGCAGTATTTT.

Here the CDR3 reads CASSLQGPNEKLFF. The CDR3 DNA sequence: TGTGCCAGCAGTTTACAGGGACCCAATGAAAAACTGTTTTTT. The chain recombines TRBV5-6 with TRBJ1-4; tentatively, D is TRBD1 (6 bases). The CDR3 is 14 residues long. Looked up from germline, CDR1 is SGHDT and CDR2 is YYEEEE. V dropped 5 bases and J dropped 5 bases, with 13 bases sitting between them. Full variable domain (remainder filled in from reference TRBV5-6 and TRBJ1-4): DAGVTQSPTHLIKTRGQQVTLRCSPKSGHDTVSWYQQALGQGPQFIFQYYEEEERQRGNFPDRFSGHQFPNYSSELNVNALLLGDSALYLCASSLQGPNEKLFFGSGTQLSVL.

Only a few counts were recorded for this clone. The J gene is TRBJ1-4, the V gene TRBV5-1; D unresolved. The V end was cut by 0 bases, the J end by 5 bases, with 11 bases between. The V gene's germline CDR1 is SGHRS and CDR2 YFSETQ. CDR3 length: 15 residues. CDR3 protein: CASSLVTAPNEKLFF. The DNA for the CDR3 is TGCGCCAGCAGCTTGGTTACAGCGCCGAATGAAAAACTGTTTTTT.

The gene calls are TRBV12-2 and TRBJ1-1; TRBD1, as called in the table, went unchecked against the DNA. TRBV12-2 represents a pseudogene. This CDR3 region has 19 residues. The CDR3 DNA sequence: TGTGCAAGTCGCTTAGCGGGGTCAGGGGGCGACCGGCCAAACACTGAAGCTTTCTTT. This sequence encodes CASRLAGSGGDRPNTEAFF.

This clone was seen at least ten times. The same CDR3 can be traced to other DNA sequences in this sample. The chain links TRBV18 to TRBJ2-3; D is unclear. This CDR3 contains 12 residues. The V gene's germline CDR1 is KGHSH and CDR2 LQKENI. V lost 3 bases and J lost 2, with 3 bases in between. This CDR3 is CASSPYTDTQYF. CDR3 sequence (DNA): TGTGCCAGCTCACCGTACACAGATACGCAGTATTTT.

At least ten counts were recorded for this clone. The identical CDR3 is also encoded by other nucleotide sequences in the sample. The chain has TRBV2 and TRBJ1-1; TRBD1 matches at 7 bases. After removal of 1 base from V and 4 bases from J, the junction contained 0 bases not matched to a gene. Germline values: CDR1 SNHLY, CDR2 FYNNEI. The CDR3 is 13 amino acids. CDR3 region: CASSEDRGTEAFF. As DNA, the CDR3 is TGTGCCAGCAGTGAAGACAGGGGCACTGAAGCTTTCTTT.

The rearrangement uses TRBV5-4 and TRBJ2-1, with 9 bases aligning to TRBD2. The CDR3 is made up of 15 amino acids. Looked up from germline, CDR1 is SGHNT and CDR2 is YYREEE (reference sequence). V trimming: 2 bases; J trimming: 8 bases; junction bases outside the gene matches: 8. The chain's CDR3 is CASSLVSGRADEQFF. CDR3 bases: TGTGCCAGCAGCTTAGTTAGCGGGAGAGCGGATGAGCAGTTCTTC. The full variable domain, its missing parts supplied by reference TRBV5-4 and TRBJ2-1, is ETGVTQSPTHLIKTRGQQVTLRCSSQSGHNTVSWYQQALGQGPQFIFQYYREEENGRGNFPPRFSGLQFPNYSSELNVNALELDDSALYLCASSLVSGRADEQFFGPGTRLTVL.

The chain links TRBV6-5 to TRBJ1-5; 9 nucleotides align to TRBD1. V gave up 6 bases and J gave up 5 bases; unmatched junction bases: 2. This CDR3 comprises 13 residues. The germline gives CDR1 MNHEY, CDR2 SVGAGI. The CDR3 nucleotides read TGTGCCAGCAGGCGACAGGGGGATCAGCCCCAGCATTTT. It translates to CASRRQGDQPQHF.